The 18 T cell receptor beta chains in this list originate from one sample, sequenced in a study of early T cells in non-severe SARS-CoV-2 infection. MiXCR, run by TCRdb on the 5' RACE reads, gives a single entry per CDR3 protein. The sample carries 70,000 to 90,000 distinct CDR3 sequences, less than 20% recorded once. The sequenced sample consisted of whole blood. These receptors were obtained from an adult who was a healthcare worker with PCR-confirmed SARS-CoV-2 infection or an uninfected control (not recorded which).

This clonotype was found many times. The J gene is TRBJ2-5, the V gene TRBV11-3; D unclear. V gave up 2 bases and J gave up 1 base, with 5 bases separating them. Per the germline V gene, CDR1 is SGHNT and CDR2 is YENEEA. The CDR3 contains 13 residues. The CDR3, as DNA: TGTGCCAGCAGCTTATACAGCCAAGAGACCCAGTACTTC. Residues: CASSLYSQETQYF.

This clonotype was seen repeatedly, ten times or more. The chain recombines TRBV6-6 with TRBJ1-2; D may be TRBD1 (6 bases). Trimming removed 3 bases at V and 7 bases at J, with 15 bases between. The CDR3 is 14 residues long. The V gene's germline CDR1 is MNHNY and CDR2 SVGAGI (reference sequence). The CDR3: CASSYGGPLAGYTF. For the CDR3, the DNA is TGTGCCAGCAGTTATGGGGGGCCGCTCGCTGGCTACACCTTC.

This clonotype has only a few counts. The J gene is TRBJ1-5, the V gene TRBV7-9; the D is unclear. The germline V and J ends were trimmed by 3 bases and 9 bases, with 9 bases remaining between them. The germline CDR1 and CDR2 sequences are SEHNR and FQNEAQ (reference sequence). The CDR3 is 12 amino acids. CDR3 in amino acids: CASSFESMPQHF. The CDR3 nucleotides read TGTGCCAGCAGCTTCGAATCGATGCCCCAGCATTTT.

This clonotype was counted between two and nine times. The chain uses TRBV19 and TRBJ2-2; possibly TRBD1 for D (5 bases). V lost 6 bases and J lost 1, with 6 bases in between. The CDR3 extends over 13 amino acids. Germline CDR1 and CDR2: LNHDA and SQIVND (reference sequence). The CDR3 nucleotides are TGTGCCAGTAGGACAGAGAACACCGGGGAGCTGTTTTTT. This translates into CASRTENTGELFF. The variable domain in full, with the rest retrieved from reference TRBV19 and TRBJ2-2, is DGGITQSPKYLFRKEGQNVTLSCEQNLNHDAMYWYRQDPGQGLRLIYYSQIVNDFQKGDIAEGYSVSREKKESFPLTVTSAQKNPTAFYLCASRTENTGELFFGEGSRLTVL.

The CDR3 nucleotides read TGTGCCAGCAGCTTGGGACAGGGGTTCCACGAGCAGTACTTC. It encodes CASSLGQGFHEQYF. J is TRBJ2-7 and V is TRBV5-6; TRBD1 aligns across 8 bases. The CDR3 runs 14 residues. Losses at the gene ends were 0 bases for V and 5 bases for J; bases not matched to a gene: 4. Germline CDR1 reads SGHDT; CDR2 reads YYEEEE.

The V gene is TRBV7-6, the J gene TRBJ2-5; weak D call: TRBD2 (8 bases). CDR1 and CDR2 (germline): SGHVS, FNYEAQ. The CDR3 covers 15 residues. V was pared by 5 bases and J by 5 bases, with 18 bases between. The chain's CDR3 is CASSPGLGGGETQYF. The DNA for the CDR3 is TGTGCCAGCAGCCCGGGACTAGGGGGCGGGGAGACCCAGTACTTC.

This clonotype was seen more than once but under ten times. The V gene is TRBV29-1, the J gene TRBJ1-2; 10 nucleotides match TRBD1. In germline, CDR1 is SQVTM, CDR2 ANQGSEA. The CDR3 covers 12 residues. V trimming: 4 bases; J trimming: 7 bases; junction bases outside the gene matches: 3. CDR3 nucleotide sequence: TGCAGCGTTGGACAGGGGGCTGTTGGCTACACCTTC. Translation gives CSVGQGAVGYTF.

This clonotype was counted a few times. The CDR3 loop reads CASMRQGHQPQHF. CDR3 bases: TGTGCCAGCATGAGGCAGGGCCATCAGCCCCAGCATTTT. The V call is TRBV12-3 or TRBV12-4, the J call TRBJ1-5, with D possibly TRBD1 on 5 matching bases. V gave up 7 bases and J gave up 5 bases, with 12 bases separating them. This CDR3 has 13 residues.

This clonotype appeared once. The chain couples TRBV29-1 to TRBJ1-4; D ambiguous. The CDR3 runs to 13 residues. The germline V gene encodes CDR1 SQVTM and CDR2 ANQGSEA. V was trimmed by 6 bases and J by 8 bases, leaving 16 bases between them. CDR3: CSVPNLTGEKLFF. The CDR3 nucleotides read TGCAGCGTCCCCAACTTAACCGGGGAAAAACTGTTTTTT.

This rearrangement joins TRBV24-1 to TRBJ2-3, with D unclear. The V gene's germline CDR1 is KGHDR and CDR2 SFDVKD. This CDR3 region has 14 residues. The V and J ends lost 4 bases and 3 bases respectively, with 10 bases between them. The CDR3 DNA follows: TGTGCCACCAGTGACCCGACATTTACAGATACGCAGTATTTT. It translates to CATSDPTFTDTQYF.

This clonotype occurred many times. This rearrangement joins TRBV7-6 to TRBJ2-3; the D gene is possibly TRBD1 (5 bases). The V gene lost 3 bases and the J gene lost 5 bases, with 12 bases spanning the gap. Per the germline V gene, CDR1 is SGHVS and CDR2 is FNYEAQ. This CDR3 is 14 amino acids long. The CDR3 region has the DNA TGTGCCAGCAGCTTCAGGGATGGGTTAGATACGCAGTATTTT. Translating it yields CASSFRDGLDTQYF. Full variable domain (rest looked up from reference TRBV7-6 and TRBJ2-3): GAGVSQSPRYKVTKRGQDVALRCDPISGHVSLYWYRQALGQGPEFLTYFNYEAQQDKSGLPNDRFSAERPEGSISTLTIQRTEQRDSAMYRCASSFRDGLDTQYFGPGTRLTVL.

The table lists this clonotype with a few counts. The chain is built from TRBV18 and TRBJ1-1; D is unresolved. Trimming removed 3 bases from V and 0 bases from J, with 11 bases in between. This CDR3 contains 15 residues. Germline values: CDR1 KGHSH, CDR2 LQKENI. The CDR3 loop reads CASSPRTVMNTEAFF. The CDR3, as DNA: TGTGCCAGCTCACCTCGGACGGTCATGAACACTGAAGCTTTCTTT.

The CDR3 is CASSWKPGAGNTIYF. The CDR3 nucleotides are TGTGCCAGCAGCTGGAAACCAGGGGCTGGAAACACCATATATTTT. The chain employs TRBV7-6 and TRBJ1-3; D possibly corresponds to TRBD1 (6 bases). CDR3 length: 15 residues. CDR1 and CDR2 (germline): SGHVS, FNYEAQ. V lost 4 bases to trimming and J lost 2 bases, with 12 bases between them.

This clonotype appeared a few times. The rearrangement uses TRBV19 and TRBJ1-5; D unclear. This CDR3 has 14 residues. CDR1 is LNHDA and CDR2 is SQIVND in the germline V gene (reference sequence). V was pared by 7 bases and J by 3 bases, with 13 bases between. The CDR3 protein is CASTPRAFNQPQHF. The CDR3 DNA reads as TGTGCCAGTACCCCACGGGCGTTCAATCAGCCCCAGCATTTT.

This clonotype was recorded many times. This rearrangement joins TRBV11-2 to TRBJ2-1; D remains ambiguous. The CDR3 runs to 16 residues. Trimming removed 5 bases from V and 2 bases from J, with 16 bases in between. Germline V gene sequence: CDR1 SGHAT, CDR2 FQNNGV. The CDR3 DNA reads TGTGCCAGCAGCCTCAGGTCGCCCGACACCTACAATGAGCAGTTCTTC. It is translated as CASSLRSPDTYNEQFF.

The chain joins TRBV28 to TRBJ1-5; D perhaps matches TRBD1 (6 bases). Germline-derived CDR1 and CDR2 are MDHEN and SYDVKM. This CDR3 region has 18 residues. With 7 bases removed from V and 0 bases from J, the gap between germline ends came to 22 bases. The CDR3 spells CASTSGGMGGHSNQPQHF. The CDR3 region has the DNA TGTGCCAGCACCTCAGGAGGGATGGGGGGACATAGCAATCAGCCCCAGCATTTT.

This clonotype has more than one count but fewer than ten. The V call is TRBV7-9, the J call TRBJ1-5; 9 nucleotides match TRBD1. Germline lookup yields CDR1 SEHNR and CDR2 FQNEAQ (reference sequence). This CDR3 region has 15 residues. The V and J ends lost 5 bases and 7 bases, in that order; junction bases with no gene match: 9. The CDR3 coding sequence is TGTGCCAGCAGCCCCGGGACAGGGATCGGGCAGCCCCAGCATTTT. Protein sequence: CASSPGTGIGQPQHF.

This clonotype was seen a few times. The CDR3 region is CASSADGVYEQYF. The CDR3 DNA is TGTGCCAGCAGCGCGGACGGGGTCTACGAGCAGTACTTC. This chain connects TRBV21-1 to TRBJ2-7. TRBV21-1 corresponds to a pseudogene. The CDR3 length is 13 residues.